This TCR beta chain was documented in a study of CD8+ T cells in alopecia areata. Lesional scalp punch biopsies and peripheral blood were collected from alopecia areata patients. RNA, once extracted, was reverse transcribed into cDNA for use as the sequencing template. Repertoires were generated with immunoSEQ multiplex PCR, while TCRdb's copy carries only in-frame clones and drops some. The table records over 120,000 clones, around 58% of them present only once. The clonotype originates from a human donor with alopecia areata. The sequencing here drew on CD4+ T cells sorted from blood, taken at week 0.

CDR3: CASSLAGGTDTGELFF. CDR3 bases: TGCGCCAGCAGCTTGGCCGGGGGGACGGACACCGGGGAGCTGTTTTTT. The chain joins TRBV5-1 to TRBJ2-2, with 7 bases that match TRBD2. The CDR3 is 16 amino acids. With 0 bases clipped from V and 3 bases from J, the junction kept 5 bases outside the gene matches. The germline V gene has CDR1 SGHRS and CDR2 YFSETQ.